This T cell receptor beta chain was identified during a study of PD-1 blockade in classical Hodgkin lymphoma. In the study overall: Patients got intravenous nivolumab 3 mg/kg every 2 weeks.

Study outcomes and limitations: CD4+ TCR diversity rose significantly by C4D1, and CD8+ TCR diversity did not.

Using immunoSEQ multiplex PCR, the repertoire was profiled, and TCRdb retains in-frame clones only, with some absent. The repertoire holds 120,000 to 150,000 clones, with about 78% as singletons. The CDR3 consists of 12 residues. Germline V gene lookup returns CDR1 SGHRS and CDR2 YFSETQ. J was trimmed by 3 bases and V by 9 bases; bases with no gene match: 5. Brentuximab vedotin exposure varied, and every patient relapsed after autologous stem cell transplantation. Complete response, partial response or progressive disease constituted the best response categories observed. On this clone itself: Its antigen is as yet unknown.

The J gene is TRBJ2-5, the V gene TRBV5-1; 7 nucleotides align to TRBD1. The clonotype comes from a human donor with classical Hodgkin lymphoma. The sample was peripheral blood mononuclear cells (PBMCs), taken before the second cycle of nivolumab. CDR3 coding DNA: TGCGCCACCCATGGGACAGAAGAGACCCAGTACTTC. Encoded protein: CATHGTEETQYF.